The source of this T cell receptor beta chain is a study of T cell responses to AZD1222 COVID-19 vaccine. Per germline, CDR1 MDHEN and CDR2 SYDVKM. Trimming removed 6 bases at V and 14 bases at J, with 16 bases between. This CDR3 is 12 amino acids long. Repertoires were generated with immunoSEQ multiplex PCR, while TCRdb's copy carries only in-frame clones and drops some. The sample lists fewer than 200,000 clones, 88% seen once, with about 0.53% in the top ten. The TCR sequence derives from an adult in good health. Sequenced here: peripheral blood, sampled on day 0 of AZD1222 vaccination. The chain uses TRBV28 and TRBJ1-4; D is perhaps TRBD1 (5 bases). The CDR3 coding sequence is TGTGCCAGCAGCACCCACGGGACGTCCCTGTTTTTT. It codes for CASSTHGTSLFF. The full variable domain, in which reference TRBV28 and TRBJ1-4 provide the parts outside the CDR3, is DVKVTQSSRYLVKRTGEKVFLECVQDMDHENMFWYRQDPGLGLRLIYFSYDVKMKEKGDIPEGYSVSREKKERFSLILESASTNQTSMYLCASSTHGTSLFFGSGTQLSVL.